The 14 T cell receptor beta chains listed next were all sequenced from one sample in a study of blood T cell repertoires in COVID-19. The assay was immunoSEQ multiplex PCR, and TCRdb's table has in-frame clones only and misses some. Of around 200,000 clones listed, 83% are singletons. The sequenced material came from peripheral blood. These receptors came from a man aged 40-49 years with active or convalescent COVID-19.

The rearrangement links TRBV18 to TRBJ1-1, with D unresolved. Germline lookup yields CDR1 KGHSH and CDR2 LQKENI. Trimming took 1 base from V and 6 from J, leaving 9 bases between them. This CDR3 spans 13 amino acids. CDR3 sequence (DNA): TGTGCCAGCTCACCACTTTCGGGTTCTGAAGCTTTCTTT. Its protein is CASSPLSGSEAFF.

The V and J genes are TRBV6-5 and TRBJ2-2; D gene ambiguous. The CDR3 consists of 14 residues. Trimming removed 8 bases at V and 0 bases at J, with 10 bases between. In germline, CDR1 is MNHEY, CDR2 SVGAGI. The CDR3 reads CASLGSTNTGELFF. The DNA of the CDR3 is TGTGCCAGCCTGGGCAGCACGAACACCGGGGAGCTGTTTTTT.

This chain uses TRBV19 with TRBJ1-2; D remains unclear. CDR3 length: 14 residues. Per germline, CDR1 LNHDA and CDR2 SQIVND (reference sequence). V was shortened by 1 base and J by 0 bases, with 6 bases between the two germline ends. The DNA of the CDR3 is TGTGCCAGTAGTATAGGTAGAGCTAACTATGGCTACACCTTC. Translation gives CASSIGRANYGYTF.

The V call is TRBV7-9, the J call TRBJ2-7; D is ambiguous. The CDR3 extends over 15 amino acids. Germline loops: CDR1 SEHNR, CDR2 FQNEAQ (reference sequence). Trimming left V 1 base short and J 2 bases short, with 12 bases between. CDR3 coding DNA: TGTGCCAGCAGCTTAGATTCGCCTAGAACCTACGAGCAGTACTTC. Translation gives CASSLDSPRTYEQYF.

The V call is TRBV7-2, the J call TRBJ1-2; D gene unclear. CDR1 is SGHTA, CDR2 FQGNSA, per germline. CDR3 length equals 15 residues. Trimming removed 1 base at V and 4 bases at J, with 13 bases between. For the CDR3, the DNA is TGTGCCAGCAGCTTAGGGGTGTCTAGAGGCTATGGCTACACCTTC. Translating gives CASSLGVSRGYGYTF.

The chain is built from TRBV6-2 or TRBV6-3 and TRBJ1-1; D is uncertain. CDR3 size: 12 residues. V was trimmed by 6 bases and J by 5 bases, leaving 10 bases between them. CDR1 is MNHEY, CDR2 SVGEGT, per germline. The CDR3 protein is CASSSGWTEAFF. CDR3 coding DNA: TGTGCCAGCAGCTCCGGTTGGACTGAAGCTTTCTTT.

As DNA, the CDR3 is TGTGCCACCAGTGATTCCCCGGGATTCTTACAGCCCCAGCATTTT. It translates to CATSDSPGFLQPQHF. The V call is TRBV24-1, the J call TRBJ1-5; D ambiguous. Trimming removed 2 bases from V and 7 bases from J, with 14 bases in between. CDR3 length: 15 amino acids. Germline CDR1 and CDR2: KGHDR and SFDVKD.

The V gene is TRBV5-1, the J gene TRBJ2-5; possibly TRBD2 for D (5 bases). With 4 bases removed from V and 5 bases from J, the gap between germline ends came to 15 bases. The CDR3 totals 14 residues. The V gene's germline CDR1 is SGHRS and CDR2 YFSETQ. The CDR3: CASSPSRGAETQYF. For the CDR3, the DNA is TGCGCCAGCAGCCCCAGTCGGGGAGCGGAGACCCAGTACTTC.

This clone occurred a few times. The rearrangement uses TRBV11-2 and TRBJ2-1, with 14 bases matching TRBD2. The CDR3 has 17 amino acids. Trimming removed 5 bases from V and 5 bases from J; junction bases left unmatched: 8. The germline V gene encodes CDR1 SGHAT and CDR2 FQNNGV. The CDR3 region is CASSAPGLAGANNEQFF. The CDR3 coding sequence is TGTGCCAGCAGCGCACCGGGACTAGCGGGAGCGAACAATGAGCAGTTCTTC.

The rearrangement links TRBV7-9 to TRBJ1-2; 9 bases are a match to TRBD1. CDR1 is SEHNR and CDR2 is FQNEAQ in the germline V gene (reference sequence). The CDR3 is 14 amino acids. The junction had 4 bases not matched to a gene; V was cut back by 1 base and J by 7 bases. CDR3 DNA: TGTGCCAGCAGCTTAGAGGGACAGGGTTTTGGCTACACCTTC. Protein: CASSLEGQGFGYTF.

The chain links TRBV30 to TRBJ2-7; TRBD1 might be the D (6 bases). The CDR3 runs to 12 residues. CDR1 and CDR2 from the germline V gene are GTSNPN and SVGIG (reference sequence). Trimming left V 1 base short and J 4 bases short, with 8 bases between. The CDR3 loop is CAWSATGYEQYF. CDR3 nucleotide sequence: TGTGCCTGGAGTGCCACAGGGTACGAGCAGTACTTC.

The CDR3 is CASSQFGFLSSTEAFF. In DNA form, the CDR3 reads TGTGCCAGCAGCCAGTTCGGGTTTTTGTCGAGCACTGAAGCTTTCTTT. V gene TRBV11-3 combines with J gene TRBJ1-1; D unresolved. Germline V lookup: CDR1 SGHNT, CDR2 YENEEA. V was pared by 5 bases and J by 4 bases, with 20 bases between. This CDR3 comprises 16 residues.

This clone has a handful of counts. The V and J genes are TRBV9 and TRBJ2-7; possibly TRBD2 for D (6 bases). V dropped 0 bases and J dropped 2 bases, with 12 bases sitting between them. This CDR3 contains 15 residues. CDR1 is SGDLS, CDR2 YYNGEE, per germline. CDR3 amino acids: CASSVESGLTYEQYF. The CDR3 bases are TGTGCCAGCAGCGTAGAGTCGGGACTCACCTACGAGCAGTACTTC.

This sequence joins TRBV28 and TRBJ2-7, with 9 bases identical to TRBD2. Germline V CDR1 and CDR2: MDHEN, SYDVKM. There are 14 residues in the CDR3. V shed 3 bases, J shed 6 bases, and the junction held 6 bases outside the gene matches. CDR3 coding DNA: TGTGCCAGCAGTTTCCGGACTAGCGATGGCGAGCAGTACTTC. Protein sequence: CASSFRTSDGEQYF.